This is a list of T cell receptor beta chains from one sample in a study of shared clonotypes between healthy human individuals. This table comes from immunoSEQ multiplex PCR, and its TCRdb copy is limited to in-frame clones, with some not included. The profile shows about 1.1 million clones, around 78% of them singletons. Input material: memory CD4+ T cells from PBMCs. The receptors shown here come from a man younger than 30 in good health. Some clones in this sample may be carry-over from other donors' samples. CDR3s include the opening cysteine and the closing phenylalanine or tryptophan.

J: TRBJ2-2
length: 15
V: TRBV7-9
CDR3: CASSWRPPDTGELFF

J: TRBJ2-1
length: 16
V: TRBV7-9
CDR3: CASEVDSKSSYNEQFF

J: TRBJ2-1
length: 15
V: TRBV5-1
CDR3: CASSLAYPGYNEQFF

J: TRBJ2-5
length: 16
V: TRBV21-1
CDR3: CASSKEAGPSSETQYF

J: TRBJ2-1
length: 15
V: TRBV6-1
CDR3: CASRELAGVYNEQFF

J: TRBJ1-2
length: 13
V: TRBV28
CDR3: CASSRGQGWGYTF

J: TRBJ2-2
length: 15
V: TRBV19
CDR3: CASSWGQGTPGELFF

J: TRBJ2-3
length: 15
V: TRBV5-1
CDR3: CASRTSGTGADTQYF

J: TRBJ1-6
length: 14
V: TRBV4-2
CDR3: CASSLGGGGSPLHF

J: TRBJ1-1
length: 15
V: TRBV7-9
CDR3: CAIYFQQGENTEAFF

J: TRBJ1-2
length: 13
V: TRBV7-9
CDR3: CASSPDRDYGYTF

J: TRBJ1-1
length: 13
V: TRBV10-1
CDR3: CASSDAGDTEAFF

J: TRBJ2-2
length: 17
V: TRBV5-1
CDR3: CASSSIIGAMNTGELFF

J: TRBJ2-7
length: 19
V: TRBV12-1
CDR3: CASSFAGQESGLAGYEQYF

J: TRBJ1-1
length: 13
V: TRBV6-1
CDR3: CASSAIQNTEAFF

J: TRBJ2-1
length: 12
V: TRBV29-1
CDR3: CSAIGLHNEQFF

J: TRBJ2-7
length: 17
V: TRBV5-6
CDR3: CASSFTLRGSNSYEQYF

J: TRBJ1-5
length: 15
V: TRBV7-7
CDR3: CASRPTGGEWQPQHF

J: TRBJ2-7
length: 15
V: TRBV4-2
CDR3: CASRQEGRGAGEQYF

J: TRBJ1-1
length: 12
V: TRBV28
CDR3: CASRERQTEAFF

J: TRBJ2-5
length: 14
V: TRBV5-1
CDR3: CASSLVYRGETQYF

J: TRBJ1-2
length: 14
V: TRBV27
CDR3: CASSLGAGRGGYTF

J: TRBJ2-1
length: 17
V: TRBV4-1
CDR3: CASRDPRVRTGNNEQFF

J: TRBJ2-1
length: 15
V: TRBV18
CDR3: CASSPIAGVGNEQFF

J: TRBJ1-2
length: 15
V: TRBV7-2
CDR3: CASSLDLLVDYGYTF

J: TRBJ2-5
length: 12
V: TRBV29-1
CDR3: CSVELARREQYF

J: TRBJ1-2
length: 13
V: TRBV6-9
CDR3: CASSSGRGYGYTF

J: TRBJ2-7
length: 14
V: TRBV5-4
CDR3: CASSLGDSNYEQYF

J: TRBJ1-1
length: 18
V: TRBV19
CDR3: CASSIRGVLLDRNTEAFF

J: TRBJ2-6
length: 14
V: TRBV5-1
CDR3: CASSPGSGANVLTF

J: TRBJ2-7
length: 14
V: TRBV6-5
CDR3: CASSRSGRTNEQYF

J: TRBJ2-3
length: 15
V: TRBV5-1
CDR3: CASSPGLAGADTQYF

J: TRBJ2-6
length: 15
V: TRBV6-5
CDR3: CASSYDGAGANVLTF

J: TRBJ2-7
length: 19
V: TRBV7-2
CDR3: CASSLGGAGGFTLSYEQYF

J: TRBJ2-1
length: 16
V: TRBV2
CDR3: CASSSGTSGRTLAQFF

J: TRBJ1-3
length: 14
V: TRBV29-1
CDR3: CSVEGHFSGNTIYF

J: TRBJ2-5
length: 14
V: TRBV5-4
CDR3: CASSLPGSQETQYF

J: TRBJ2-7
length: 16
V: TRBV5-1
CDR3: CASGNLRQGDTYEQYF

J: TRBJ2-7
length: 11
V: TRBV6-1
CDR3: CASSEGIGGNF

J: TRBJ2-7
length: 16
V: TRBV7-2
CDR3: CASSLESLGGSYEQYF

J: TRBJ2-1
length: 14
V: TRBV10-3
CDR3: CATRTGGVNNEQFF

J: TRBJ1-5
length: 14
V: TRBV19
CDR3: CASSKTGETQPQHF

J: TRBJ2-2
length: 16
V: TRBV7-8
CDR3: CASSLTVEMNTGELFF

J: TRBJ1-1
length: 15
V: TRBV5-4
CDR3: CASSLPDRGNTEAFF

J: TRBJ1-5
length: 14
V: TRBV29-1
CDR3: CSVAVVDPNQPQHF

J: TRBJ2-1
length: 15
V: TRBV4-2
CDR3: CASSQERGRSNEQFF

J: TRBJ2-7
length: 11
V: TRBV30
CDR3: CAWSDTLLVYF

J: TRBJ2-7
length: 15
V: TRBV5-1
CDR3: CASSLVPGETYEQYF

J: TRBJ2-3
length: 16
V: TRBV2
CDR3: CASRPPRRGLTDTQYF

J: TRBJ2-3
length: 13
V: TRBV6-4
CDR3: CASSQQGPDTQYF

J: TRBJ2-3
length: 14
V: TRBV28
CDR3: CASSLAGGRDTQYF